This T cell receptor (beta chain) stems from a study of T cell responses to AZD1222 COVID-19 vaccine. Broader study findings: Dominant CD4 TCR responses targeted spike regions 160-218 and 743-854. Repertoires were obtained solely post-peak T cell response. Of spike-specific TCRs, nearly half reportedly target regions left unmutated in variants.

The method was immunoSEQ multiplex PCR; TCRdb's version includes in-frame clones alone and lacks a portion of them. The sample consists of 86,000 or so clones, around nine tenths of them appearing once. About this clone itself: Its specificity is unknown.

The CDR3 totals 15 residues. Per germline, CDR1 SGHVS and CDR2 FNYEAQ. V lost 1 base, J lost 2 bases, and 10 bases lay in between. Sample: peripheral blood, taken on day 0 of AZD1222 vaccination. V gene TRBV7-6 combines with J gene TRBJ2-3; a possible D gene is TRBD1 (5 bases). This TCR was sampled from an adult in good health. In DNA, the CDR3 is TGTGCCAGCAGCTTAGGGGGCCGATACACAGATACGCAGTATTTT. This encodes CASSLGGRYTDTQYF.